These 16 T cell receptor beta chains share one sample of origin, sequenced in a study of OX40 agonist ivuxolimab in advanced cancers. The method was immunoSEQ multiplex PCR; TCRdb's version includes in-frame clones alone and lacks a portion of them. The sample holds over 45,000 clones, 70% to 80% seen once. Sequences were derived from CD4+ or CD8+ T cells sorted from blood, sampled in a trial of the OX40 agonist ivuxolimab. The receptors derive from an adult with an advanced solid tumor such as melanoma, head and neck, liver or kidney cancer.

The chain joins TRBV11-2 to TRBJ2-2; 9 bases match TRBD2. The CDR3 is 16 amino acids. V shed 3 bases, J shed 5 bases, and the junction held 7 bases outside the gene matches. CDR1 is SGHAT, CDR2 FQNNGV, per germline. The CDR3 nucleotides are TGTGCCAGCAGCTTTGGCGGGAGGGCAGAAACCGGGGAGCTGTTTTTT. Encoded protein: CASSFGGRAETGELFF.

In the case of this clone: The same CDR3 is also encoded by other DNA sequences in this sample. The chain has TRBV19 and TRBJ1-1, with D perhaps TRBD1 (6 bases). Germline V gene data show CDR1 as LNHDA and CDR2 as SQIVND (reference sequence). Deletions cut 1 base from V and 11 bases from J, with 14 bases between. The CDR3 sequence is 13 residues long. This CDR3 is CASSIGDRLTAFF. The CDR3 region has the DNA TGTGCCAGTAGTATAGGCGACAGGCTAACGGCTTTCTTT.

The chain joins TRBV11-2 to TRBJ1-1; 7 nucleotides line up with TRBD1. V lost 6 bases to trimming and J lost 0 bases; unmatched junction nucleotides: 4. CDR3 length equals 14 residues. CDR1 and CDR2 (germline): SGHAT, FQNNGV. CDR3 sequence reads: CASSKQGLNTEAFF. The DNA for the CDR3 is TGTGCCAGCAGTAAACAGGGGTTGAACACTGAAGCTTTCTTT.

The rearrangement links TRBV21-1 to TRBJ2-7; the D call TRBD1 from the table was never checked on the DNA. TRBV21-1 is a recognized pseudogene. CDR3 length: 15 amino acids. CDR3 in DNA: TGTGCCAGCACCCGACAGGGGTCCCCCCAATACGAGCAGTACTTC. The encoded protein is CASTRQGSPQYEQYF.

This chain uses TRBV20-1 with TRBJ2-5, with D unclear. Germline values: CDR1 DFQATT, CDR2 SNEGSKA (reference sequence). CDR3 size: 9 residues. The germline V and J ends were trimmed by 6 bases and 3 bases, with 2 bases remaining between them. The CDR3 DNA follows: TGCAGTGCCGAAGAGACCCAGTACTTC. Translating gives CSAEETQYF.

The V gene is TRBV5-5, the J gene TRBJ2-3; D is uncertain. Trimming shortened V by 1 base and J by 2 bases, and 2 bases separated the two germline ends. The V gene's germline CDR1 is SGHKS and CDR2 YYEKEE (reference sequence). The CDR3 loop spans 12 amino acids. CDR3 amino acids: CASSLTTDTQYF. The CDR3 nucleotides are TGTGCCAGCAGCTTGACCACAGATACGCAGTATTTT.

The V call is TRBV19, the J call TRBJ1-1; D gene uncertain. Trimming pared 5 bases from V and 3 bases from J, leaving 10 bases between. CDR3 size: 13 residues. Germline V gene data show CDR1 as LNHDA and CDR2 as SQIVND (reference sequence). The chain's CDR3 is CASSVQRDTEAFF. In DNA form, the CDR3 reads TGTGCCAGTAGTGTCCAAAGGGACACTGAAGCTTTCTTT.

The chain employs TRBV6-5 and TRBJ1-1, with TRBD1 matching 11 bases. V dropped 4 bases and J dropped 4; count of bases not matched to a gene: 5. This CDR3 is built from 15 residues. Germline V gene lookup returns CDR1 MNHEY and CDR2 SVGAGI. CDR3 sequence: CASSSPGTGGTEAFF. CDR3 DNA: TGTGCCAGCAGTTCCCCGGGGACAGGGGGCACTGAAGCTTTCTTT.

The chain employs TRBV6-6 and TRBJ2-7; no reliable D call. Germline CDR1 MNHNY, CDR2 SVGAGI (reference sequence). Trimming stripped 8 bases from V and 2 bases from J, with 10 bases between. This CDR3 contains 12 residues. The CDR3, as DNA: TGTGCCAGCGGCCCTCCGACCTACGAGCAGTACTTC. Translation: CASGPPTYEQYF.

J is TRBJ1-2 and V is TRBV5-4, with a tentative D call TRBD1 (6 bases). Per the germline V gene, CDR1 is SGHNT and CDR2 is YYREEE (reference sequence). V shed 2 bases and J shed 1 base, with 12 bases lying between them. The CDR3 runs to 15 residues. The CDR3 nucleotides read TGTGCCAGCAGCTTTCCAGGGGTCCTTAACTATGGCTACACCTTC. Protein product: CASSFPGVLNYGYTF.

The rearrangement uses TRBV10-3 and TRBJ2-7, with 7 positions matching TRBD2. With 6 bases clipped from V and 6 bases from J, the junction kept 11 bases outside the gene matches. Germline values: CDR1 ENHRY, CDR2 SYGVKD. The CDR3 runs to 14 residues. The CDR3 bases are TGTGCCATCAGCCGAAACGCGGGAGAGGGCGAGCAGTACTTC. It yields the protein CAISRNAGEGEQYF.

The chain recombines TRBV19 with TRBJ1-5, with D possibly TRBD1 on 5 matching bases. This CDR3 contains 15 residues. Trimming pared 10 bases from V and 2 bases from J, leaving 18 bases between. The germline V gene encodes CDR1 LNHDA and CDR2 SQIVND (reference sequence). The CDR3 spells CATETGLGGNQPQHF. CDR3 coding DNA: TGTGCCACCGAGACGGGGCTGGGGGGCAATCAGCCCCAGCATTTT. The complete variable domain, with remaining parts taken from reference TRBV19 and TRBJ1-5, reads DGGITQSPKYLFRKEGQNVTLSCEQNLNHDAMYWYRQDPGQGLRLIYYSQIVNDFQKGDIAEGYSVSREKKESFPLTVTSAQKNPTAFYLCATETGLGGNQPQHFGDGTRLSIL.

The chain combines TRBV19 with TRBJ2-3, with 7 bases aligning to TRBD1. V gave up 5 bases and J gave up 3 bases; unmatched junction bases: 11. This CDR3 contains 16 residues. Germline values: CDR1 LNHDA, CDR2 SQIVND (reference sequence). CDR3 sequence (DNA): TGTGCCAGTAGTCGGACAGGAGGCCAAATTACAGATACGCAGTATTTT. It encodes CASSRTGGQITDTQYF.

J is TRBJ1-1 and V is TRBV18; D perhaps matches TRBD1 (5 bases). The CDR3 consists of 15 residues. Germline V gives CDR1 KGHSH, CDR2 LQKENI. Trimming shortened V by 8 bases and J by 2 bases, and 18 bases separated the two germline ends. The CDR3 coding sequence is TGTGCCAGCGCCGTTTCGGGACTCTTAAACACTGAAGCTTTCTTT. This sequence encodes CASAVSGLLNTEAFF.

The chain combines TRBV6-6 with TRBJ1-1; D gene uncertain. CDR3 length equals 16 residues. Germline CDR1 is MNHNY and CDR2 is SVGAGI (reference sequence). V lost 8 bases, J lost 1 base, and 20 bases lay in between. The CDR3 DNA reads as TGTGCCAGCGGCCCTATGTGGATGGAAGGGAACACTGAAGCTTTCTTT. This sequence encodes CASGPMWMEGNTEAFF.

This clone has just a few counts. The rearrangement joins TRBV30 to TRBJ2-7, with 7 bases lining up with TRBD2. With 5 bases clipped from V and 6 bases from J, the junction kept 7 bases outside the gene matches. Germline V gene sequence: CDR1 GTSNPN, CDR2 SVGIG (reference sequence). This CDR3 is built from 12 residues. CDR3 region: CAWAKAGREQYF. DNA of the CDR3: TGTGCCTGGGCCAAAGCGGGGCGCGAGCAGTACTTC.